This T cell receptor beta chain was obtained from a study of blood T cell repertoires in COVID-19. Losses at the gene ends were 4 bases for V and 7 bases for J; bases not matched to a gene: 4. Germline V lookup: CDR1 LGHDT, CDR2 YNNKEL (reference sequence). The CDR3 covers 14 residues. Repertoires were generated with immunoSEQ multiplex PCR, while TCRdb's copy carries only in-frame clones and drops some. The sample holds roughly 210,000 clones; approximately 81% are singletons and the top ten take under 12%. Sequencing was performed on peripheral blood. The TCR sequence derives from a woman older than 75 with COVID-19, enrolled during active disease. The chain recombines TRBV3-1 (or the pseudogene TRBV3-2) with TRBJ1-4, with 9 bases lining up with TRBD1. The CDR3 DNA follows: TGTGCCAGCAGCCCCGGGACAGGGAGTGAAAAACTGTTTTTT. It codes for CASSPGTGSEKLFF.